The clone carrying this TCR beta chain has only a few counts. What it binds is not known. Reverse transcription of roughly 0.45 ug total RNA with a constant-region primer produced TCR beta cDNA. Slightly modified ARM-PCR with three nested multiplex PCR rounds yielded TCR beta libraries. Rounds one and two of PCR, each of roughly 10 cycles, were primed with TRBV1-TRBV30 forward primers and a C-beta reverse primer. TCRdb called the multiplex PCR reads again in MiXCR, with one record for every CDR3 protein. The sample includes 75,000 to 80,000 distinct CDR3 sequences, 69% of them seen just once. Trimming took 7 bases from V and 6 from J, leaving 15 bases between them. The CDR3 consists of 14 residues. This specimen belongs to a study of tumor-infiltrating lymphocytes in primary liver carcinoma. The overall study: With diameters of about 4 to 10 cm, tumors were stage T1-T3 N0M0. Whole-study findings and limits: The study found a significantly higher top-250-clone fraction in tumors than in blood (p = 0.039). Tumor region pairs overlapped more than did tumor-adjacent and tumor-blood pairs.

The roughly 20-31 mg bulk tissue piece was not sorted before simultaneous RNA and DNA extraction. No treatment had been given to the patients, who were chronically infected with HBV. This TCR was sampled from a man aged 35 to 55 with primary liver carcinoma and hepatitis B virus infection. The specimen was tumor-adjacent normal liver tissue. The J gene is TRBJ1-4, the V gene TRBV12-3 or TRBV12-4; D may be TRBD1 (6 bases). The CDR3: CASKLTGSDEKLFF. DNA for the CDR3: TGTGCCAGCAAATTGACAGGTTCAGATGAAAAACTGTTTTTT.